A selection of T cell receptor beta chains follows, all from one sample in a study of blood T cell repertoires in COVID-19. Sequenced by immunoSEQ multiplex PCR; TCRdb stores in-frame clones only, minus some. The sample records some 200,000 clones, over 80% being singletons. Sample: peripheral blood. These receptors originate from a woman aged 40 to 49 with acute or convalescent COVID-19. Each CDR3 is given without its conserved first and last residue. A D gene is named only where the DNA matches it firmly.

D gene: .; V gene: TRBV10-3; J gene: TRBJ2-5; CDR3 protein: AIRQDEQETQY
D gene: .; V gene: TRBV11-3; J gene: TRBJ2-1; CDR3 protein: ASSNNYNEQF
D gene: .; V gene: TRBV28; J gene: TRBJ1-2; CDR3 protein: ASEQPSRYGYT
D gene: .; V gene: TRBV27; J gene: TRBJ1-1; CDR3 protein: ASSFYPWTEAF
D gene: TRBD1; V gene: TRBV7-7; J gene: TRBJ2-7; CDR3 protein: ASSPGQGPLYEQY
D gene: .; V gene: TRBV2; J gene: TRBJ1-2; CDR3 protein: ASRPGGGEGYGYT
D gene: .; V gene: TRBV30; J gene: TRBJ1-6; CDR3 protein: AWSVHAGGNSPLH
D gene: .; V gene: TRBV5-4; J gene: TRBJ1-2; CDR3 protein: ASSSKGGNYGYT
D gene: .; V gene: TRBV9; J gene: TRBJ2-3; CDR3 protein: ASSVDLSADTQY
D gene: TRBD2; V gene: TRBV10-3; J gene: TRBJ2-7; CDR3 protein: AIKTSGSTREQY
D gene: TRBD1; V gene: TRBV7-9; J gene: TRBJ1-2; CDR3 protein: ASSTGTAYGYT
D gene: .; V gene: TRBV3-1/TRBV3-2; J gene: TRBJ2-5; CDR3 protein: ASSQGPGKETQY
D gene: .; V gene: TRBV19; J gene: TRBJ1-5; CDR3 protein: ASSWGRSNQPQH
D gene: .; V gene: TRBV28; J gene: TRBJ1-5; CDR3 protein: ASSRTTGLVQPQH